This passage covers 22 T cell receptor beta chains from one sample sequenced in a study of blood T cell repertoires in COVID-19. The table came from immunoSEQ multiplex PCR; TCRdb's copy has only in-frame clones and leaves some out. The sample includes around 150,000 clones, around 76% of them seen just once. Sequencing used peripheral blood. The receptors come from a man in his 60s with acute or convalescent COVID-19.

This clone appeared many times. The V and J genes are TRBV7-7 and TRBJ2-5; 9 nucleotides match TRBD1. V gave up 5 bases and J gave up 4 bases; unmatched junction bases: 8. Germline lookup yields CDR1 SSHAT and CDR2 FNYEAQ (reference sequence). The CDR3 extends over 15 amino acids. In nucleotides, the CDR3 is TGTGCCAGCAGCATTTACAGGGGGCGCGGAGAGACCCAGTACTTC. Protein: CASSIYRGRGETQYF.

The chain uses TRBV19 and TRBJ2-1, with 10 bases fitting TRBD1. V shed 7 bases, J shed 6 bases, and the junction held 6 bases outside the gene matches. The CDR3 consists of 14 residues. Germline lookup yields CDR1 LNHDA and CDR2 SQIVND (reference sequence). As DNA, the CDR3 is TGTGCCAGTAATCGACAGGGGGCGGGCAATGAGCAGTTCTTC. Residues: CASNRQGAGNEQFF. The full variable domain, in which reference TRBV19 and TRBJ2-1 provide the parts outside the CDR3, is DGGITQSPKYLFRKEGQNVTLSCEQNLNHDAMYWYRQDPGQGLRLIYYSQIVNDFQKGDIAEGYSVSREKKESFPLTVTSAQKNPTAFYLCASNRQGAGNEQFFGPGTRLTVL.

Only one count was recorded for this clone. The rearrangement links TRBV29-1 to TRBJ2-1; 7 bases align to TRBD1. Unmatched junction bases numbered 5, after V lost 3 bases and J lost 6 bases. Germline V gene lookup returns CDR1 SQVTM and CDR2 ANQGSEA. The CDR3 extends over 13 amino acids. CDR3 residues: CSVDADRVNEQFF. The CDR3 region has the DNA TGCAGCGTTGACGCCGACAGGGTCAATGAGCAGTTCTTC.

This clone was recorded once. CDR3 protein: CASSEETGGLYGYTF. DNA of the CDR3: TGTGCCAGCAGTGAGGAGACAGGGGGCCTCTATGGCTACACCTTC. The rearrangement uses TRBV2 and TRBJ1-2; 10 bases agree with TRBD1. The trim removed 3 bases at V and 4 bases at J, leaving 5 bases unmatched. There are 15 residues in the CDR3. CDR1 and CDR2 from the germline V gene are SNHLY and FYNNEI.

This clone was counted between two and nine times. The chain couples TRBV5-1 to TRBJ2-2, with 11 bases fitting TRBD1. The CDR3 extends over 15 amino acids. Germline loops: CDR1 SGHRS, CDR2 YFSETQ. Germline trimming cut 2 bases from V and 5 bases from J; bases unmatched to any gene: 2. For the CDR3, the DNA is TGCGCCAGCAGCTTCCGGGACAGGGGGACCGGGGAGCTGTTTTTT. Protein: CASSFRDRGTGELFF. The variable domain in full, with the rest retrieved from reference TRBV5-1 and TRBJ2-2, is KAGVTQTPRYLIKTRGQQVTLSCSPISGHRSVSWYQQTPGQGLQFLFEYFSETQRNKGNFPGRFSGRQFSNSRSEMNVSTLELGDSALYLCASSFRDRGTGELFFGEGSRLTVL.

This chain joins TRBV28 and TRBJ1-6, with D maybe TRBD1 (6 bases). The CDR3 has 15 residues. Trimming stripped 6 bases from V and 6 bases from J, with 15 bases between. In germline, CDR1 is MDHEN, CDR2 SYDVKM. The CDR3 DNA sequence: TGTGCCAGCAGCTCTAGCGGAGGGGGTAATTCACCCCTCCACTTT. Translation: CASSSSGGGNSPLHF.

The J gene is TRBJ2-5, the V gene TRBV11-2, with 14 bases lining up with TRBD2. This CDR3 contains 17 residues. Unmatched junction bases numbered 7, after V lost 3 bases and J lost 4 bases. Per the germline V gene, CDR1 is SGHAT and CDR2 is FQNNGV. The CDR3 DNA sequence: TGTGCCAGCAGCTTTTGGGGACTAGCGGGAGTCGGAGAGACCCAGTACTTC. It yields the protein CASSFWGLAGVGETQYF. Using reference TRBV11-2 and TRBJ2-5 for the parts outside the CDR3, the full variable domain is EAGVAQSPRYKIIEKRQSVAFWCNPISGHATLYWYQQILGQGPKLLIQFQNNGVVDDSQLPKDRFSAERLKGVDSTLKIQPAKLEDSAVYLCASSFWGLAGVGETQYFGPGTRLLVL.

The rearrangement uses TRBV7-9 and TRBJ2-7; 8 bases agree with TRBD2. This CDR3 has 15 residues. V was clipped by 1 base and J by 6 bases; unmatched bases: 8. Germline V gene data show CDR1 as SEHNR and CDR2 as FQNEAQ (reference sequence). CDR3 in DNA: TGTGCCAGCAGCTTAGGGGCTAGCGGGCCCCTCGAGCAGTACTTC. Translation: CASSLGASGPLEQYF.

This clone came up a few times. V is TRBV6-5 and J is TRBJ2-1; possible D gene TRBD2, 5 bases. The germline CDR1 and CDR2 sequences are MNHEY and SVGAGI. The V end was cut by 0 bases, the J end by 7 bases, with 10 bases between. This CDR3 is 14 amino acids long. CDR3 in amino acids: CASSYSSSPNEQFF. CDR3 nucleotide sequence: TGTGCCAGCAGTTACTCGTCTAGCCCAAATGAGCAGTTCTTC.

The gene calls are TRBV9 and TRBJ2-3; no firm D call. Germline CDR1 reads SGDLS; CDR2 reads YYNGEE. The CDR3 runs 17 residues. V gave up 4 bases and J gave up 2 bases, with 20 bases separating them. CDR3 protein: CASSPTSLPRVTDTQYF. As DNA, the CDR3 is TGTGCCAGCAGCCCAACGTCGCTCCCTCGCGTCACAGATACGCAGTATTTT.

The chain carries TRBV11-2 and TRBJ2-7; D remains unclear. The CDR3 runs 13 residues. Trimming removed 5 bases at V and 4 bases at J, with 12 bases between. The germline V gene encodes CDR1 SGHAT and CDR2 FQNNGV. CDR3 nucleotide sequence: TGTGCCAGCAGCCACTCGACACAATACGAGCAGTACTTC. Amino acid sequence: CASSHSTQYEQYF.

V and J are TRBV5-4 and TRBJ1-2; TRBD1 agrees at 8 bases. The trim removed 4 bases at V and 2 bases at J, leaving 7 bases unmatched. From germline, CDR1 is SGHNT and CDR2 YYREEE (reference sequence). The CDR3 has 15 amino acids. The chain's CDR3 is CASSPQTGANYGYTF. For the CDR3, the DNA is TGTGCCAGCAGCCCACAGACAGGGGCGAACTATGGCTACACCTTC.

This clone was detected many times. The J gene is TRBJ1-2, the V gene TRBV7-9; a possible D gene is TRBD1 (5 bases). Germline V lookup: CDR1 SEHNR, CDR2 FQNEAQ (reference sequence). This CDR3 has 14 amino acids. V lost 1 base and J lost 8, with 14 bases in between. In DNA form, the CDR3 reads TGTGCCAGCAGCTTAGATCTGGTCGGGGGAGGCTACACCTTC. This encodes CASSLDLVGGGYTF.

The CDR3 DNA reads as TGTGCCAGCAGTTACCAAGGACAGGGTCACTCACCTTACGAGCAGTACTTC. It encodes CASSYQGQGHSPYEQYF. V usage is TRBV6-2 or TRBV6-3 and J usage is TRBJ2-7, with 8 bases lining up with TRBD1. V lost 2 bases and J lost 4; bases outside the gene matches: 13. Germline values: CDR1 MNHEY, CDR2 SVGEGT. The CDR3 runs to 17 residues.

The rearrangement joins TRBV2 to TRBJ2-7; TRBD1 matches at 10 bases. V lost 9 bases to trimming and J lost 5 bases; unmatched junction nucleotides: 4. This CDR3 is 12 amino acids long. Germline CDR1 reads SNHLY; CDR2 reads FYNNEI. The CDR3 DNA follows: TGTGCCAGGGACAGGGGGGAAGACGAGCAGTACTTC. This gives the protein CARDRGEDEQYF.

The chain uses TRBV6-1 and TRBJ2-1; 7 nucleotides line up with TRBD2. Germline trimming cut 3 bases from V and 6 bases from J; bases unmatched to any gene: 14. Germline values: CDR1 MNHNS, CDR2 SASEGT. This CDR3 is 17 amino acids long. This chain's CDR3 is CASSEGLGAGDGNEQFF. The CDR3 nucleotides are TGTGCCAGCAGTGAGGGACTCGGGGCGGGAGATGGCAATGAGCAGTTCTTC.

The CDR3 protein is CASSWGLAEETQYF. In DNA, the CDR3 is TGTGCCAGCAGCTGGGGACTAGCTGAGGAGACCCAGTACTTC. The chain uses TRBV5-6 and TRBJ2-5; 9 bases agree with TRBD2. CDR1 is SGHDT and CDR2 is YYEEEE in the germline V gene. This CDR3 region has 14 residues. The ends lost 3 bases at V and 5 bases at J; junction bases unmatched: 5.

This chain links TRBV5-1 with TRBJ2-1; D call uncertain. CDR3 length: 18 residues. Germline V CDR1 and CDR2: SGHRS, YFSETQ. Trimming removed 0 bases from V and 0 bases from J, with 16 bases in between. The CDR3 DNA sequence: TGCGCCAGCAGCTTGGGAACGTTACAGATCCGCTCCTACAATGAGCAGTTCTTC. Translated: CASSLGTLQIRSYNEQFF. Complete variable domain (other parts from reference TRBV5-1 and TRBJ2-1): KAGVTQTPRYLIKTRGQQVTLSCSPISGHRSVSWYQQTPGQGLQFLFEYFSETQRNKGNFPGRFSGRQFSNSRSEMNVSTLELGDSALYLCASSLGTLQIRSYNEQFFGPGTRLTVL.

The chain recombines TRBV14 with TRBJ2-2; D is unresolved. The germline V and J ends were trimmed by 0 bases and 6 bases, with 8 bases remaining between them. CDR1 is SGHDN and CDR2 is FVKESK in the germline V gene. The CDR3 runs 14 residues. CDR3 sequence (DNA): TGTGCCAGCAGCCAAGATTTCCGGGCCGGGGAGCTGTTTTTT. This translates into CASSQDFRAGELFF.

This clone was observed a few times. The gene calls are TRBV9 and TRBJ1-4; tentative D call: TRBD1 (6 bases). Trimming took off 4 bases at V and 7 bases at J, with 14 bases between the two ends. The CDR3 runs 14 residues. From germline, CDR1 is SGDLS and CDR2 YYNGEE. The CDR3: CASSPEWGLEKLFF. CDR3 DNA sequence: TGTGCCAGCAGCCCCGAATGGGGGCTTGAAAAACTGTTTTTT.

The chain joins TRBV3-1 (or the pseudogene TRBV3-2) to TRBJ2-1, with 9 nucleotides matching TRBD2. This CDR3 is 16 amino acids long. Looked up from germline, CDR1 is LGHDT and CDR2 is YNNKEL (reference sequence). V gave up 3 bases and J gave up 7 bases; unmatched junction bases: 10. The CDR3 DNA sequence: TGTGCCAGCAGCCACCAAGCGGGAGGAAGGCGGAATGAGCAGTTCTTC. It yields the protein CASSHQAGGRRNEQFF.

The rearrangement links TRBV7-9 to TRBJ2-2; unclear D gene. Germline V gene data show CDR1 as SEHNR and CDR2 as FQNEAQ (reference sequence). V was trimmed by 7 bases and J by 6 bases, leaving 12 bases between them. This CDR3 region has 13 residues. CDR3 nucleotide sequence: TGTGCCAGCACCCCCAGTTCTGCCGGGGAGCTGTTTTTT. Protein product: CASTPSSAGELFF.